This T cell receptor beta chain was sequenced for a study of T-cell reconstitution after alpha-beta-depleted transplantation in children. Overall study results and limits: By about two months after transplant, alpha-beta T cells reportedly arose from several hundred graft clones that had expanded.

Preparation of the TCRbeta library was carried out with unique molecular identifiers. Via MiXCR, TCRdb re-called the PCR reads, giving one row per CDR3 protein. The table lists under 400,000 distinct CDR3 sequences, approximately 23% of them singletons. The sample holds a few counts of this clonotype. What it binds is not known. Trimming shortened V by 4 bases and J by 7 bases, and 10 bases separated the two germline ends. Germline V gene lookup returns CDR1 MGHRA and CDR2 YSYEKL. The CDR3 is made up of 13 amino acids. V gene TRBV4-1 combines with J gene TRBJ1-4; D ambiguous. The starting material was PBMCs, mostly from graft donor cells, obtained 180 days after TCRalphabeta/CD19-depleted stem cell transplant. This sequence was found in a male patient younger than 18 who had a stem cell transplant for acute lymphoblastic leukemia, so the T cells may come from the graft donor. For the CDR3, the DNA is TGCGCCAGCAGCCCGCGACAATCTGAAAAACTGTTTTTT. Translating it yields CASSPRQSEKLFF.